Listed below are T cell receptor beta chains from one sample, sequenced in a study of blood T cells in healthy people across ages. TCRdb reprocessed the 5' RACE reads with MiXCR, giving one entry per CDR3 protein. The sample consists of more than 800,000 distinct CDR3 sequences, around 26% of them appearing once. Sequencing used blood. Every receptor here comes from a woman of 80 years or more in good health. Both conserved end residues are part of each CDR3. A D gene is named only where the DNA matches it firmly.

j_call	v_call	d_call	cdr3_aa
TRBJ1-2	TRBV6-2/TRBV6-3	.	CASSYGYGYTF
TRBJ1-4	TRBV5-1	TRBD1	CASNSGQANEKLFF
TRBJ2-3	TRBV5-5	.	CTSSWRWAPDTQYF
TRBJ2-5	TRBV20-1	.	CSARDWAPYTQETQYF
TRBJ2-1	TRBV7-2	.	CASSLSLPNEQFF
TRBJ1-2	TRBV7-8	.	CASSGERYGYTF
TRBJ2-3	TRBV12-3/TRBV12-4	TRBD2	CASSVWGGPLTDTQYF
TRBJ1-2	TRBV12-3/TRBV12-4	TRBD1	CASSRGTGGTYGYTF
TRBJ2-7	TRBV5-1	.	CASSLGLESSYEQYF
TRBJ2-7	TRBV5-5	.	CASSLLTAASYEQYF
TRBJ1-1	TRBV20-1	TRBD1	CSALNRDRGRTEAFF
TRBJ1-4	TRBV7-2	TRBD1	CASSLAGQGSEKLFF
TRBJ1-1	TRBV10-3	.	CAISESWTAFF
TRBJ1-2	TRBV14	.	CASSQQGWGYTF
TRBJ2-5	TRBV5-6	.	CASSFKAGGVKETQYF
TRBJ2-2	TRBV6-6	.	CASYGTGELFF
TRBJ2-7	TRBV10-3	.	CAISVGQSYEQYF
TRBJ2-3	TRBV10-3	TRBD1	CAITTQGASTDTQYF
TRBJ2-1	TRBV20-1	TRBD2	CSASALAGGQFF
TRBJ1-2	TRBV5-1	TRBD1	CASRLEGAGGYGYTF
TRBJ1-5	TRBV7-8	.	CASSQVGGSSHQPQHF
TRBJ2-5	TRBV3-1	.	CASSERRETQYF
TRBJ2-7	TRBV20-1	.	CSARDRRGRTYEQYF
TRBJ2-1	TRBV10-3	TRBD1	CAISPQKLAGTGVYNEQFF
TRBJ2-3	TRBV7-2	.	CASRPWGGTDTQYF
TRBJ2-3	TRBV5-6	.	CASSFGSRLAPDTQYF
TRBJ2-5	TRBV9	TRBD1	CASSGGQGAGETQYF
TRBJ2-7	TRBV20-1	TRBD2	CSARPGTRTYEQYF
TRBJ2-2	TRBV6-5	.	CASSYSSLNTGELFF
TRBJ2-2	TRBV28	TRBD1	CASSLLSATGAIGGELFF
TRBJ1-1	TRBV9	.	CASSPKLDTEAFF
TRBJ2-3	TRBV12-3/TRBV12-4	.	CASSRGGGSTDAQYF
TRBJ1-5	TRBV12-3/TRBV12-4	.	CASTAGNQPQHF
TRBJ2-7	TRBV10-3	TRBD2	CAIRKAGGDYYEQYF
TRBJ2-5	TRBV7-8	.	CASSFPIFGETQYF
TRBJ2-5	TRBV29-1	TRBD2	CSVGASAGGQETQYF
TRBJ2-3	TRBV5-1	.	CASSTFRTDTQYF
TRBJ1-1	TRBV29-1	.	CSVDRVNTEAFF
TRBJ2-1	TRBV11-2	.	CASSLRPNDEQFF
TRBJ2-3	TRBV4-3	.	CASSQDWGRTDTQYF